This record concerns one T cell receptor beta chain sequence. The CDR3 runs to 17 residues. The trim removed 0 bases at V and 5 bases at J, leaving 10 bases unmatched. Germline V CDR1 and CDR2: ENHRY, SYGVKD. These data belong to a study of T cells in Graves' hyperthyroidism and ophthalmopathy. The source material, RNA transcripts, was used to amplify TCR beta CDR3 regions. The TCR CDR3 was amplified in a first-round RT-PCR using the HTBI primer set. In TCRdb, the multiplex PCR reads were re-called with MiXCR into one record per CDR3 protein. Of 530,000 or so distinct CDR3 sequences listed, 46% are singletons.

Sequencing was done on a sample of peripheral blood or thyroid tissue (not recorded which). This TCR derives from a woman under 30 with Graves' hyperthyroidism. The chain joins TRBV10-3 to TRBJ1-2, with 9 bases fitting TRBD1. CDR3 loop: CAISESWTGVFGYGYTF. CDR3 nucleotide sequence: TGTGCCATCAGTGAGTCTTGGACAGGGGTCTTCGGTTATGGCTACACCTTC.